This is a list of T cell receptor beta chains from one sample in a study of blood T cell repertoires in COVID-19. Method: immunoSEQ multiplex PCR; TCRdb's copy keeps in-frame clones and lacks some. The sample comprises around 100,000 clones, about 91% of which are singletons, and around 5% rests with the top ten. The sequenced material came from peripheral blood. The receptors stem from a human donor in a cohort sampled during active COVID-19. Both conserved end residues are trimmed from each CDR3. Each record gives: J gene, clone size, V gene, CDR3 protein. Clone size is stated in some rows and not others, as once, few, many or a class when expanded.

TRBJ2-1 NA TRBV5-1 ASSLSGAGSNEQF
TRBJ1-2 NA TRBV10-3 ASTPTGGDYGYT
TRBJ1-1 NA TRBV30 AWSPGQGQNTEAF
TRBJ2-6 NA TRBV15 ATSISSGAGANVLT
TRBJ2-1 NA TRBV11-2 ASINKGLAGGSHEQF
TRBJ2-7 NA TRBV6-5 ASSSSRDSTYEQY
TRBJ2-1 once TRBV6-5 ASSPGSRNEQF
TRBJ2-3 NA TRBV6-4 ASSVSGLSTDTQY
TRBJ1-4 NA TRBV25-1 ASSEGFSGSGNEKLF
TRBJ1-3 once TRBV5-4 ASSFGTDLNTIY
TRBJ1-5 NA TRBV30 AWSVRWDRENQPQH
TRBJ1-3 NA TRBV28 ASSLKRGGVGNTIY
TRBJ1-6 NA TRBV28 ASSPWRGQGGHSPLH
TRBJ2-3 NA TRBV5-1 ASSLWRADTQY
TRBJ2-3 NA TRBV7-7 ASSPGVMVDTQY
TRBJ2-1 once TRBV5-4 ASSFYRSSYNEQF
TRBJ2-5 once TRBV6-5 ASTKGQGLAGTQY
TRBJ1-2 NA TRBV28 ASSLTGSGNYGYT
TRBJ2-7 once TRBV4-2 ASSQASPGDYEQY
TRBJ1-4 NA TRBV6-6 ASSYGSGQGKKLF
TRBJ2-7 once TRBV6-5 ASRTSGQTLGEQY
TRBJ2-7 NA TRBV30 ALGRDGTYEQY
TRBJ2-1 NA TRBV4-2 ASSQVRGLAGDGEQF
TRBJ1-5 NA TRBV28 ASSLSVRAQH
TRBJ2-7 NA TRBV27 ASSFMGPREQY
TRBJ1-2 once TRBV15 ATSRDQQANYGYT
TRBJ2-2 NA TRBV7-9 ASSFSGAGELF
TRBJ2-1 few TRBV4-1 ASSQALGLAERNEQF
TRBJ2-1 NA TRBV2 ASKETSFPNEQF
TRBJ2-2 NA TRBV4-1 ASSQVDVPRGTGELF
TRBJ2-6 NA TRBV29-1 SVENRVGLAGALGANVLT
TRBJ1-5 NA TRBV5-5 ASTLEATGSNQPQH
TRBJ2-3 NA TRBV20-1 SASLGGAQY
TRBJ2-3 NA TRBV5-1 ASSSGLAGGSSGTDTQY
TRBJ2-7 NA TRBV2 ASSLDRGYPYEQY
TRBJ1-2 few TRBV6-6 ASSYQGGYT
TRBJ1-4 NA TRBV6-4 ATSPDREKLF
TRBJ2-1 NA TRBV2 ASSDPRTSGRLNEQF
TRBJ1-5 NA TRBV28 ASSLRGGSNQPQH
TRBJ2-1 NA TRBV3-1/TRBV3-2 ASSHTDRNNEQF
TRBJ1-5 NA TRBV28 ASLTPTGANNQPQH
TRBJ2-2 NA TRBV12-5 ASGQRTSGTTGELF
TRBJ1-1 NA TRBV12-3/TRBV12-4 ASSPLGSTEAF
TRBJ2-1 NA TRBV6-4 ASSDSFAVRYNEQF
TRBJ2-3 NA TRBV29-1 SVGGQARGDTQY
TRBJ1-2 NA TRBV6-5 ASSYSRELNYGYT
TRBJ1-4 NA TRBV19 ASRNRNRGNEKLF
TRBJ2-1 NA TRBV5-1 ASSLPNYNEQF
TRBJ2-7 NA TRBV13 ASSLGTSGNYEQY
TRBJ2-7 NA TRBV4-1 ASSQEPLDNEQY
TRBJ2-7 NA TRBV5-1 ASSLGLAGTHYEQY
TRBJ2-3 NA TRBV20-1 SASEAGWDTQY
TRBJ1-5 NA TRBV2 ASRFTGTGGFSNQPQH
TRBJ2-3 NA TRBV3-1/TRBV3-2 ASSQAGVRGDTQY
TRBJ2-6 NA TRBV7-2 ASRTGSGANVLT
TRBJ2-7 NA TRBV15 ATSSPSGEQY
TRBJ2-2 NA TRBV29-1 SAQGREVTGELF
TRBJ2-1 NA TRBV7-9 ASSSGLRGSPYNEQF